The rows below give T cell receptor beta chains drawn from one sample of a study of metastatic and nonmetastatic thyroid tumors. TCRdb re-clonotyped the PCR reads via MiXCR. This table has approximately 40,000 clones, roughly 10% appearing once. The sample taken for sequencing was blood. These receptor sequences come from a female donor with papillary thyroid cancer or a benign thyroid nodule (not recorded which). Some clones in this sample may be carry-over from other donors' samples. The CDR3 runs from the conserved cysteine through the conserved F or W.

j_call v_call cdr3_aa
TRBJ1-6 TRBV19 CASSFQGDYNSPLHF
TRBJ1-3 TRBV30 CAWSGTGGGNTIYF
TRBJ2-7 TRBV11-2 CASSFRGSYEQYF
TRBJ1-1 TRBV9 CASSVGADSSVAFF
TRBJ1-5 TRBV12-3/TRBV12-4 CASSARDGGNQPQHF
TRBJ2-3 TRBV13 CASSWIAGGPNTQYF
TRBJ2-2 TRBV9 CASSGGTGLGGELFF
TRBJ2-7 TRBV14 CASSQGLAGTYEQYF
TRBJ1-1 TRBV4-1 CASSRTANTEAFF
TRBJ2-6 TRBV5-1 CASSETGAGANVLTF
TRBJ2-2 TRBV5-1 CASSFSGTGSGELFF
TRBJ2-1 TRBV20-1 CSARDRVSGGSNEQFF
TRBJ1-1 TRBV9 CASSPKIGSEAFF
TRBJ2-7 TRBV5-5 CASSSFRAGVRNEQYF
TRBJ2-7 TRBV25-1 CARTKTSGRAMGHEQYF
TRBJ1-5 TRBV10-3 CAISEPDRGNQPQHF